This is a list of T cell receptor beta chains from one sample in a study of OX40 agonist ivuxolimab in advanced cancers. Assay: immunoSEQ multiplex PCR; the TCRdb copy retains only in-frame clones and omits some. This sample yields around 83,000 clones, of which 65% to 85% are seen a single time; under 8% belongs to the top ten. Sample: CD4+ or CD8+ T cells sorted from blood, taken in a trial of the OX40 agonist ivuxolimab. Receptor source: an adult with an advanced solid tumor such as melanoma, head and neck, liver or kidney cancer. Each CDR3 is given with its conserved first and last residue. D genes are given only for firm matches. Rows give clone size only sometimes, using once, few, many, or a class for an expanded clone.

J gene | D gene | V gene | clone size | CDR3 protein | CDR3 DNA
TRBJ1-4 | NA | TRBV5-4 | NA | CASSFSGSEEKLFF | TGTGCCAGCAGCTTCAGTGGCAGTGAGGAAAAACTGTTTTTT
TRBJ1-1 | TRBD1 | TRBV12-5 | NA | CASGTGGMNTEAFF | TGTGCTAGTGGCACAGGGGGCATGAACACTGAAGCTTTCTTT
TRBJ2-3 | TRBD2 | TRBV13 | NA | CASSLKGGAGVADTQYF | TGTGCCAGCAGCTTAAAGGGGGGAGCGGGAGTCGCAGATACGCAGTATTTT
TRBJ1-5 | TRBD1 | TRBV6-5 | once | CASRPDRAGNQPQHF | TGTGCCAGCAGGCCCGACAGGGCGGGAAATCAGCCCCAGCATTTT
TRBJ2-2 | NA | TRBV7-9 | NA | CASSLQTNTGELFF | TGTGCCAGCAGCTTACAGACGAACACCGGGGAGCTGTTTTTT
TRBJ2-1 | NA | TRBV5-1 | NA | CASSSGGPYNEQFF | TGCGCCAGCAGCTCGGGGGGCCCCTACAATGAGCAGTTCTTC
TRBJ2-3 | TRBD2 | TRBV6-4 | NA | CASSDGAGGPPDTQYF | TGTGCCAGCAGTGACGGCGCGGGGGGGCCGCCAGATACGCAGTATTTT
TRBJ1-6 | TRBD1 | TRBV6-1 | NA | CASSRQGMFSPLHF | TGTGCCAGCAGCAGACAGGGGATGTTTTCACCCCTCCACTTT
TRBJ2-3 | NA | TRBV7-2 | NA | CASIPQGTATDTQYF | TGTGCCAGCATCCCTCAAGGGACGGCCACAGATACGCAGTATTTT
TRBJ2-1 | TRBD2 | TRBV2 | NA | CASRLAGAERYNEQFF | TGTGCCAGCAGGCTAGCGGGGGCTGAAAGGTACAATGAGCAGTTCTTC
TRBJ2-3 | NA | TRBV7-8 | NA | CASSRRGGIGSRDTQYF | TGTGCCAGCAGCAGGCGTGGGGGGATCGGTTCTAGGGATACGCAGTATTTT
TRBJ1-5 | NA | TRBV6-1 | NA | CASSVTALGGNQPQHF | TGTGCCAGCAGTGTTACGGCCCTCGGGGGCAATCAGCCCCAGCATTTT
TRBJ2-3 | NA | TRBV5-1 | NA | CASSRDFPTDTQYF | TGCGCCAGCAGTCGGGACTTTCCCACAGATACGCAGTATTTT
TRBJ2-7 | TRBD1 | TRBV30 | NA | CAWSVGTGPYEQYF | TGTGCCTGGAGTGTGGGGACAGGACCCTACGAGCAGTACTTC
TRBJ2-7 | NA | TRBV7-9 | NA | CASSRGRSEQYF | TGTGCCAGCAGCCGAGGCCGGAGCGAGCAGTACTTC
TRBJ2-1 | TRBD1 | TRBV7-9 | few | CASSLGQGARNEQFF | TGTGCCAGCAGCTTGGGGCAGGGGGCGCGGAATGAGCAGTTCTTC
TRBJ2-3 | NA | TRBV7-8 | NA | CASSLEGGFRDTQYF | TGTGCCAGCAGCTTAGAGGGGGGCTTTAGGGATACGCAGTATTTT
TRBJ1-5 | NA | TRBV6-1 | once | CASRRGDGYPGPQHF | TGTGCCAGCAGGAGGGGGGACGGTTATCCGGGGCCCCAGCATTTT